This T cell receptor (beta chain) was captured in a study of cytomegalovirus exposure and HLA in healthy donors. The CDR3 covers 15 residues. Germline lookup yields CDR1 SGHRS and CDR2 YFSETQ. V lost 3 bases and J lost 1; bases outside the gene matches: 2. This PCR relied on a set of 60 Vbeta primers and 13 Jbeta primers. The table came from immunoSEQ multiplex PCR; TCRdb's copy has only in-frame clones and leaves some out. The sample includes more than 150,000 clones, around 81% of them seen just once. On this clone: No antigen is known for it.

Study observations and caveats: Highly shared sequence variants in one cluster were likely a sequencing artifact. According to an earlier analysis, most TCR beta V segments yielded productive rearrangements about 87% or about 30% of the time.

The receptor was derived from a man in his forties or fifties in good health and CMV-seronegative. The chain links TRBV5-1 to TRBJ2-3; 10 positions agree with TRBD2. The specimen sequenced was PBMCs. The CDR3 coding sequence is TGCGCCAGCAGCTCCCTAGCGGGAGGCACAGATACGCAGTATTTT. Translation gives CASSSLAGGTDTQYF.